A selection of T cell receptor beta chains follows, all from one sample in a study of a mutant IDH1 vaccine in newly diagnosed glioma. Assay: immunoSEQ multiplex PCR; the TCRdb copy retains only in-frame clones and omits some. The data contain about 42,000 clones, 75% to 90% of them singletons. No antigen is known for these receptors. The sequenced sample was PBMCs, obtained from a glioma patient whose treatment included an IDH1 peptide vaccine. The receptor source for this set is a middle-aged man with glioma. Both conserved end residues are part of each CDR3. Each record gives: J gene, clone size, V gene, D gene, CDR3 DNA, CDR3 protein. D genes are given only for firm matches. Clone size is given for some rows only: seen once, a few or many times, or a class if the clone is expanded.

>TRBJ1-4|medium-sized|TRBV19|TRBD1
TGTGCCAGTAGTGCCCGACAGGGGGGTAATGAAAAACTGTTTTTT
CASSARQGGNEKLFF
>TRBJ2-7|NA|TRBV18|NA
TGTGCCAGTGGACCAGGACTAGGGGGAGTAAGGGAGCAGTACTTC
CASGPGLGGVREQYF
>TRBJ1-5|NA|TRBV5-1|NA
TGCGCCAGCAGCTTGTCGACAGGTGAAAATCAGCCCCAGCATTTT
CASSLSTGENQPQHF
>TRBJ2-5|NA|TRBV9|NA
TGTGCCAGCAGCCTAGACGGAGGCAACCCTCAAGAGACCCAGTACTTC
CASSLDGGNPQETQYF
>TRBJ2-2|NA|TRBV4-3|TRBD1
TGCGCCAGCAGCCACGCGACAGGGGAGAAGGTGTGGGAGGCCCCCTCCGGGGAGCTGTTTTTT
CASSHATGEKVWEAPSGELFF
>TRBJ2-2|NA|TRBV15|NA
TGTGCCACCAGCACCGTTTCCGGGGAGCTGTTTTTT
CATSTVSGELFF
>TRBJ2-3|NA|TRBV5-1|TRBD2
TGCGCCAGCAGCTTGGCCGGGGGACTAGCGTTAGCAGATACGCAGTATTTT
CASSLAGGLALADTQYF
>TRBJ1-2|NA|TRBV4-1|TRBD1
TGCGCCAGCAGCCGAGAGACAGGGGGCCGAGGCTACACCTTC
CASSRETGGRGYTF
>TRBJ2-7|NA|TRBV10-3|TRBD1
TGTGCCATCAGTGGGATTGGACAGGGGGCGGGTGAGCAGTACTTC
CAISGIGQGAGEQYF
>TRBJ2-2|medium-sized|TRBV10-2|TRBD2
TGCGCCAGCAGGACTAGCGGGAGAGACACCGGGGAGCTGTTTTTT
CASRTSGRDTGELFF
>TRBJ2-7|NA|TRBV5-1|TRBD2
TGCGCCAGCAGCTTAGGGTTTACCGGGAGGAGCTCCTACGAGCAGTACTTC
CASSLGFTGRSSYEQYF
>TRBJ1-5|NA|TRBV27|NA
TGTGCCAGCAGCCCCCGGGGGGGGCCTTATAGCAATCAGCCCCAGCATTTT
CASSPRGGPYSNQPQHF
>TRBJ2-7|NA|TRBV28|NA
TGTGCCAGCAGGCAAAGGGGCGACGAGCAGTACTTC
CASRQRGDEQYF
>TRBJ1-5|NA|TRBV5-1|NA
TGCGCCAGCAGCTTGGCCGCGGGGGGGCAGGAGCCCCAGCATTTT
CASSLAAGGQEPQHF
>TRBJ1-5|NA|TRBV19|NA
TGTGCCACTCACCGGGACACCAGCAATAATCAGCCCCAGCATTTT
CATHRDTSNNQPQHF
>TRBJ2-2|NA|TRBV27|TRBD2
TGTGCCAGCAGTTTACCCGCTCTGGCGGGGGCGAACACCGGGGAGCTGTTTTTT
CASSLPALAGANTGELFF
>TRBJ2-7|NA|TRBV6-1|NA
TGTGCCAGCAGTGACCTTGGCCGGTTAACCTACGAGCAGTACTTC
CASSDLGRLTYEQYF
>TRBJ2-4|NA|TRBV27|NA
TGTGCCAGCAGTTTATCATCGGGGAAGGACATTCAGTACTTC
CASSLSSGKDIQYF
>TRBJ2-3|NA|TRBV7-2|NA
TGTGCCAGCAGCTCCCCTAGGAGGGGCACAGATACGCAGTATTTT
CASSSPRRGTDTQYF
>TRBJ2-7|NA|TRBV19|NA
TGTGCCAGTAGTAATGGCGCTTCCTACGAGCAGTACTTC
CASSNGASYEQYF
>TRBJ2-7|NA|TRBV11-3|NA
TGTGCCAGCAGCTCTTCCTGGGGGAATTCGAGCGAGCAGTACTTC
CASSSSWGNSSEQYF
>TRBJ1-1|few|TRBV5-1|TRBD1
TGCGCCAGCAGAGACGGGACAGCGAACACTGAAGCTTTCTTT
CASRDGTANTEAFF
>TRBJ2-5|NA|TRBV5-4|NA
TGTGCCAGCAGCTCGGGACAAGACCCCCTCCAAGAGACCCAGTACTTC
CASSSGQDPLQETQYF
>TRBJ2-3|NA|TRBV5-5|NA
TGTGCCAGCCCGGGACGGACCACAGATACGCAGTATTTT
CASPGRTTDTQYF
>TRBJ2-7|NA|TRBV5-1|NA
TGCGCCAGCAGCTTGGCTGGGGCAGGCTACGAGCAGTACTTC
CASSLAGAGYEQYF
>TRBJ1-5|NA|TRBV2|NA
TGTGCCAGCATGGGTTTGGACTCTCGGCCCCAGCATTTT
CASMGLDSRPQHF
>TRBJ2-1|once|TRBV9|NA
TGTGCCAGCAGCGAGACGCTTCGCTCCTACAATGAGCAGTTCTTC
CASSETLRSYNEQFF
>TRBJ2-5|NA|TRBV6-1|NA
TGTGCCAGCAGTGAGTGGCAGGGTGATGGAGAGACCCAGTACTTC
CASSEWQGDGETQYF
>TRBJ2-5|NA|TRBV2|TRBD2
TGTGCCAGCACGACTAGCGGGAGGGCCGGGAAGACCCAGTACTTC
CASTTSGRAGKTQYF
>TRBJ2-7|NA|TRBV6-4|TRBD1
TGTGCCAGCAGTGACTCTTTAGGGGGCGAATCTGGCGAGCAGTACTTC
CASSDSLGGESGEQYF
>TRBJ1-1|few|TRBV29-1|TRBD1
TGCAGCGGAGGGGAGACAGGGTGGGGAATGAACACTGAAGCTTTCTTT
CSGGETGWGMNTEAFF
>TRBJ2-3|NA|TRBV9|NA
TGTGCCAGCAGTCAAACCGGGACTCAGAACACAGATACGCAGTATTTT
CASSQTGTQNTDTQYF
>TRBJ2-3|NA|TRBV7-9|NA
TGTGCCATTCGGCAGGGAGGCACAGATACGCAGTATTTT
CAIRQGGTDTQYF
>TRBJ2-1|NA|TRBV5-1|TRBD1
TGCGCCAGCAGCAAGGACAGGGGTTTGAATGAGCAGTTCTTC
CASSKDRGLNEQFF
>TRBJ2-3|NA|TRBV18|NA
TGTGCCAGCGAAGAGGGGTTTGGAGATACGCAGTATTTT
CASEEGFGDTQYF
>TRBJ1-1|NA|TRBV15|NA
TGTGCCACCAGCAGTATACAGGGATTGGGGGGTACTGAAGCTTTCTTT
CATSSIQGLGGTEAFF
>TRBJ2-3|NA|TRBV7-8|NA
TGTGCCAGCAGCTTAGATGTGCTAGCAAATACGCAGTATTTT
CASSLDVLANTQYF
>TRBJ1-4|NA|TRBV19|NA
TGTGCCACCAAATACAACGACAGACGTAATGAAAAACTGTTTTTT
CATKYNDRRNEKLFF
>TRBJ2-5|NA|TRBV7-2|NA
TGTGCCAGCAGCTTAGAGCATTCCAGTCGATTGGATGGCCAGTACTTC
CASSLEHSSRLDGQYF
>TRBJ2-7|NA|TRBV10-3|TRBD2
TGTGCCATCAGTGAGTCGACTAGCGGGAGCTACGAGCAGTACTTC
CAISESTSGSYEQYF
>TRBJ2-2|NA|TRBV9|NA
TGTGCCAGCAGCGTAGAGCAGGGGGGACTAGTCCCCGGGGAGCTGTTTTTT
CASSVEQGGLVPGELFF
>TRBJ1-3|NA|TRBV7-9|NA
TGTGCCAGCAGCTTAGCTCACGTTACAACTGGAAACACCATATATTTT
CASSLAHVTTGNTIYF
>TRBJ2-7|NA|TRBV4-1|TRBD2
TGCGCCAGCAGCCAAGAAATAGCGGGAACCTACGAGCAGTACTTC
CASSQEIAGTYEQYF
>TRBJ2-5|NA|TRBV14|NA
TGTGCCAGCAGCCCCAGGCAGCTGTACCAAGAGACCCAGTACTTC
CASSPRQLYQETQYF
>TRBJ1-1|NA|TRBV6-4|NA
TGTGCCAGCAACGACACTGAAGCTTTCTTT
CASNDTEAFF
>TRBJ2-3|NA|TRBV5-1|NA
TGCGCCAGCAGCCTCGGGAGTTTGGCAGATACGCAGTATTTT
CASSLGSLADTQYF
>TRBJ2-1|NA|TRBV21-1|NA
TGTGCCAGCAGCAAAGGGGACAGCTACAATGAGCAGTTCTTC
CASSKGDSYNEQFF
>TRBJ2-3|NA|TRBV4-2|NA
TGTGCCAGCAGCCCGGACCATTGGGGGTCAGATACGCAGTATTTT
CASSPDHWGSDTQYF
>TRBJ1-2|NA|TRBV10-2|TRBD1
TGCGCCAGCAGCCTGGACAGGGGGCGATACTATGGCTACACCTTC
CASSLDRGRYYGYTF
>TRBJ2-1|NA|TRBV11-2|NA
TGTGCCAGCAGCCGGGAGAGGAGCGAGCAGTTCTTC
CASSRERSEQFF
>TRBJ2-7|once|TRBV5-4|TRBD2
TGTGCCAGCAGCTTGGGGCTAGCGGGAGTCTCCTACGAGCAGTACTTC
CASSLGLAGVSYEQYF
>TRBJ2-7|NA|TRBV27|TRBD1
TGTGCCAGTAGTCTACAGGGGGGAAACCCCCGATGGAAAGGCGAGCAGTACTTC
CASSLQGGNPRWKGEQYF
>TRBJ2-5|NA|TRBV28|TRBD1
TGTGCCAGCAGTTTTGGGTTGTGGACAGGGGGCGCGGTGGAGACCCAGTACTTC
CASSFGLWTGGAVETQYF